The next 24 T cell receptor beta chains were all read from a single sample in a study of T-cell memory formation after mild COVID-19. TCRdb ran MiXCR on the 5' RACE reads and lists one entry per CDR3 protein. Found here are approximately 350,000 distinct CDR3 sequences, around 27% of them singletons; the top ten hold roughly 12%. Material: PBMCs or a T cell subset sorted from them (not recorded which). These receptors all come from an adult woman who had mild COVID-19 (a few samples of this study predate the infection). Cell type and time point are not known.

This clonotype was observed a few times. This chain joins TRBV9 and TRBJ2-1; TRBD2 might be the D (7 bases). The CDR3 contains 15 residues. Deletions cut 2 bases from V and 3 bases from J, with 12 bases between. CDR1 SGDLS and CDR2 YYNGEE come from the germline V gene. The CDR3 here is CASSVSGTNYNEQFF. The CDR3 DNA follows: TGTGCCAGCAGCGTGAGCGGGACAAACTACAATGAGCAGTTCTTC.

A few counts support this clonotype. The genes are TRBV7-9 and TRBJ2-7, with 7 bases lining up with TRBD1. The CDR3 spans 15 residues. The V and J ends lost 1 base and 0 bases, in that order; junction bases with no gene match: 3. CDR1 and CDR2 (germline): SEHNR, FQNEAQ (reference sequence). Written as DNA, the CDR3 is TGTGCCAGCAGCTTAGGGGGGACAGACTCCTACGAGCAGTACTTC. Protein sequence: CASSLGGTDSYEQYF.

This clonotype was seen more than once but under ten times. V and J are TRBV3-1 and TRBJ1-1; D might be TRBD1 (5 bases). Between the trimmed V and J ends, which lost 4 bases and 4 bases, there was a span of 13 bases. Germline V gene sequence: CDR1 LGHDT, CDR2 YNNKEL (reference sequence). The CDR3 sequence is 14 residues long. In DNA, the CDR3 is TGTGCCAGCAGCCGGAATCAGGGAGGCACTGAAGCTTTCTTT. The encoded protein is CASSRNQGGTEAFF.

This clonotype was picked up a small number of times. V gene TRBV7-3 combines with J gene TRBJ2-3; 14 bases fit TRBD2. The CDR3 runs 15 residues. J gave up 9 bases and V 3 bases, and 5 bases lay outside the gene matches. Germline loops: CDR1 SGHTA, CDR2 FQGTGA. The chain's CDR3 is CASSLGGTSGRTQYF. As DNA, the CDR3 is TGTGCCAGCAGCTTGGGCGGGACTAGCGGGAGAACGCAGTATTTT.

CDR3: CASSYGKGLYEQYF. CDR3 nucleotides: TGTGCCAGCAGTTATGGGAAGGGGCTCTACGAGCAGTACTTC. The chain employs TRBV6-5 and TRBJ2-7, with a possible D match to TRBD1 (5 bases). Looked up from germline, CDR1 is MNHEY and CDR2 is SVGAGI. V lost 3 bases, J lost 3 bases, and 12 bases lay in between. The CDR3 runs to 14 residues.

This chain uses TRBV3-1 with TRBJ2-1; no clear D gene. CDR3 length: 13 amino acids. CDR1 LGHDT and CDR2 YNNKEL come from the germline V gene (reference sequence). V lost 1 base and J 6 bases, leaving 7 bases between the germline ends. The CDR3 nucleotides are TGTGCCAGCAGCCAAGTGGAACGCAATGAGCAGTTCTTC. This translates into CASSQVERNEQFF.

Here the CDR3 DNA reads TGTGCCAGCAGCCCTGCTGGCAAGAGCACAGATACGCAGTATTTT. Translated: CASSPAGKSTDTQYF. The V and J genes are TRBV7-9 and TRBJ2-3; no clear D gene. The CDR3 is 15 residues long. V dropped 5 bases and J dropped 0 bases, with 12 bases sitting between them. CDR1 is SEHNR, CDR2 FQNEAQ, per germline (reference sequence).

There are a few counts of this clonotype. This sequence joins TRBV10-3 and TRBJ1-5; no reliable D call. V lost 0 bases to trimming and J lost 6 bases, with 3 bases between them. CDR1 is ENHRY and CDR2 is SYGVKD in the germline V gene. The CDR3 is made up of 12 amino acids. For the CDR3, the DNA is TGTGCCATCAGTGAGTCCGGTCAGCCCCAGCATTTT. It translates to CAISESGQPQHF.

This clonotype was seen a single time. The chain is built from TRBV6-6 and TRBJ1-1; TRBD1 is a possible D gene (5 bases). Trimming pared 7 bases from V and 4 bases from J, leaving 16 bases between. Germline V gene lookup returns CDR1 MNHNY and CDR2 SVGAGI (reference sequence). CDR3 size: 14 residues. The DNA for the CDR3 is TGTGCCAGCACCAATTTTCAGGGTAGCACTGAAGCTTTCTTT. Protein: CASTNFQGSTEAFF.

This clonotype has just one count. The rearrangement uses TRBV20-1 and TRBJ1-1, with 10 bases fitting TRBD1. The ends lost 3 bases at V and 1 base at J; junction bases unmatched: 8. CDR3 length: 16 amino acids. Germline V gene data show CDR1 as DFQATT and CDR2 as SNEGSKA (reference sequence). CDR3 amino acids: CSASGGTGVENTEAFF. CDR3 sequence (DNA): TGCAGTGCTAGCGGTGGGACAGGGGTAGAGAACACTGAAGCTTTCTTT.

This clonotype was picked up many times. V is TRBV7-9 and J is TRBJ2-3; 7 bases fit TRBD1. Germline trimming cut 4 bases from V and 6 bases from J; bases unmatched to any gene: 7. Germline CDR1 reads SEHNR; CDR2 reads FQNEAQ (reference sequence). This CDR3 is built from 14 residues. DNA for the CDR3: TGTGCCAGCAGCTCACAGGGGTCGGGCGATACGCAGTATTTT. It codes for CASSSQGSGDTQYF.

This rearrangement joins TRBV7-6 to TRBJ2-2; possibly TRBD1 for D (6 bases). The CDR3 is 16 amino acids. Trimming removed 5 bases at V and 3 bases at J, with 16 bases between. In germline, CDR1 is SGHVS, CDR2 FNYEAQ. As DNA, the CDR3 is TGTGCCAGCAGCCGTCCAGGGACAACTCACACCGGGGAGCTGTTTTTT. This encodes CASSRPGTTHTGELFF.

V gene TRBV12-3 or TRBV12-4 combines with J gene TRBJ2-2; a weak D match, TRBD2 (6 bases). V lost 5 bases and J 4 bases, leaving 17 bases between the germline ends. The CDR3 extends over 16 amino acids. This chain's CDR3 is CASSLRDFSGTGELFF. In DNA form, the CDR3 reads TGTGCCAGCAGTCTTAGGGACTTCTCGGGCACCGGGGAGCTGTTTTTT.

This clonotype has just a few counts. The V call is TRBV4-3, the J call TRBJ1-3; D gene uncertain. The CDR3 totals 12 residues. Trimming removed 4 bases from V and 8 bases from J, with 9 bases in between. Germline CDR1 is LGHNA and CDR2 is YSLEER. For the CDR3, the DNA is TGCGCCAGCAGCCTGAATCGGGACACCATATATTTT. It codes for CASSLNRDTIYF.

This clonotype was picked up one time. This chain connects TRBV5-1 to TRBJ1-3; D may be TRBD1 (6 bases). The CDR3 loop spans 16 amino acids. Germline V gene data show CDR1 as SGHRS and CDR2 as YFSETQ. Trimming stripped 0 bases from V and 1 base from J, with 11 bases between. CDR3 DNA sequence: TGCGCCAGCAGCTTGGAGGGGGGTAGTTCTGGAAACACCATATATTTT. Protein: CASSLEGGSSGNTIYF.

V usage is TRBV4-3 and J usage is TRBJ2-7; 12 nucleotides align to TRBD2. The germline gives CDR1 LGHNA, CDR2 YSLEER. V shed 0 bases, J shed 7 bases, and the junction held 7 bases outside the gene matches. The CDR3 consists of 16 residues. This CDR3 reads CASSQDGETSGSEQYF. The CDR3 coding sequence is TGCGCCAGCAGCCAAGATGGGGAGACTAGCGGGAGTGAGCAGTACTTC.

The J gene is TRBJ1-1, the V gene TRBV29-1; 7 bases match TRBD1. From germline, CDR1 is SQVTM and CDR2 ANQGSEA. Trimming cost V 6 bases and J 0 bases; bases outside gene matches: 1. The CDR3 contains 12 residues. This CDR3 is CSVDRVNTEAFF. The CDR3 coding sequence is TGCAGCGTAGACAGGGTGAACACTGAAGCTTTCTTT.

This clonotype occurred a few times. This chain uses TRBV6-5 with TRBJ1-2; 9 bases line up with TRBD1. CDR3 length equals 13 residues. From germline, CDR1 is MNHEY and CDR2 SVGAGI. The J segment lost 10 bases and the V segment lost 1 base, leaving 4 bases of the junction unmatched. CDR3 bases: TGTGCCAGCAGTTACTGGGGACAGGGCGACTACACCTTC. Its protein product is CASSYWGQGDYTF.

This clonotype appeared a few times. The CDR3 here is CASSRRETQYF. DNA of the CDR3: TGTGCCAGCAGTCGACGCGAGACCCAGTACTTC. This chain uses TRBV13 with TRBJ2-5; D gene ambiguous. The CDR3 spans 11 residues. The germline V and J ends were trimmed by 6 bases and 5 bases, with 7 bases remaining between them. Germline loops: CDR1 PRHDT, CDR2 FYEKMQ (reference sequence).

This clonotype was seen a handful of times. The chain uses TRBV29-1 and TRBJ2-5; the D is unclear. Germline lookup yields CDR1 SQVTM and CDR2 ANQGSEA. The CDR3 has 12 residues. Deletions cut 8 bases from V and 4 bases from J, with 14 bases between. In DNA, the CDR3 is TGCAGCTCACTCGTGAGCGCAGAGACCCAGTACTTC. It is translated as CSSLVSAETQYF.

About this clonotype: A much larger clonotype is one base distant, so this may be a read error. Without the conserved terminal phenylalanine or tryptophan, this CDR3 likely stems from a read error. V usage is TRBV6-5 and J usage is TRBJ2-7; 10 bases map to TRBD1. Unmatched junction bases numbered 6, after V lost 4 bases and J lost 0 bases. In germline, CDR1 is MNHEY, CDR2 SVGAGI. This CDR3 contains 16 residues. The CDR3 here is CASSSLTGGTSYEQYL. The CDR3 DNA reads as TGTGCCAGCAGTTCGTTGACAGGGGGCACCTCCTACGAGCAGTACTTG.

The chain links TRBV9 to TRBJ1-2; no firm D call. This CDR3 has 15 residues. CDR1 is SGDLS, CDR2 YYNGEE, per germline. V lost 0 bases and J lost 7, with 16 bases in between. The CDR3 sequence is CASSVDRVGEGGYTF. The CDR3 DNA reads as TGTGCCAGCAGCGTAGATCGGGTCGGAGAGGGTGGCTACACCTTC.

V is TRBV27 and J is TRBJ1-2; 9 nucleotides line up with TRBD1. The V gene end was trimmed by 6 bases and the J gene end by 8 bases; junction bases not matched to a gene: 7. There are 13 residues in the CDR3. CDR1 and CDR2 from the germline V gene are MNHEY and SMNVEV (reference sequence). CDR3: CASRTSTGGGYTF. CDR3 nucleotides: TGTGCCAGCAGGACCTCGACAGGGGGAGGCTACACCTTC.

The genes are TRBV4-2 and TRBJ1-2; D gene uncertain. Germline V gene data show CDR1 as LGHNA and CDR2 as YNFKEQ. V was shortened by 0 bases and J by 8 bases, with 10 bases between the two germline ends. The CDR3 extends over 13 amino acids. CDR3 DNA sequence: TGTGCCAGCAGCCAAGAAACGGGGTCCGGCTACACCTTC. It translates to CASSQETGSGYTF.